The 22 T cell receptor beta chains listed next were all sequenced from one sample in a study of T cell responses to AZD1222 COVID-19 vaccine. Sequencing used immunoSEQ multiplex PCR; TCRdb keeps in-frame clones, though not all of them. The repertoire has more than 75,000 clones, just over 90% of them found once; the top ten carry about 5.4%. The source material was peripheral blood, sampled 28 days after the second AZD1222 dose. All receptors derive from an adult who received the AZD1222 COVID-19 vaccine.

The DNA of the CDR3 is TGTGCCAGCAGCTTAGCGTACACAGGGGTCAATAGCAATCAGCCCCAGCATTTT. Its protein is CASSLAYTGVNSNQPQHF. The genes are TRBV7-9 and TRBJ1-5; 7 bases map to TRBD1. V gave up 0 bases and J gave up 0 bases; unmatched junction bases: 8. CDR3 length equals 18 residues. Germline-derived CDR1 and CDR2 are SEHNR and FQNEAQ (reference sequence).

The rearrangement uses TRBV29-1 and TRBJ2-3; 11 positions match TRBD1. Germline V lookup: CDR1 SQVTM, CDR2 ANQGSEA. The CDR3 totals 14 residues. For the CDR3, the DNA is TGCAGTGCCACGGGACAGGGGGTTACAGATACGCAGTATTTT. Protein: CSATGQGVTDTQYF.

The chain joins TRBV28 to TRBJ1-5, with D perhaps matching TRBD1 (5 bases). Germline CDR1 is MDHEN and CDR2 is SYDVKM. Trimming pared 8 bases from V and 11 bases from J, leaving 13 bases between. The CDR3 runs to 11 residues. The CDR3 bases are TGTGCCAGCGGGGGAACGCCAGCCCAGCATTTT. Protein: CASGGTPAQHF.

For the CDR3, the DNA is TGTGCCAGTAGTATATCGGGGACAGCTTTCTATAGCAATCAGCCCCAGCATTTT. Protein: CASSISGTAFYSNQPQHF. The chain couples TRBV19 to TRBJ1-5; the match to TRBD1 covers 7 bases. Trimming at V came to 2 bases and at J to 0 bases, leaving 10 bases not matched to a gene. Germline V gene lookup returns CDR1 LNHDA and CDR2 SQIVND (reference sequence). CDR3 length: 18 amino acids.

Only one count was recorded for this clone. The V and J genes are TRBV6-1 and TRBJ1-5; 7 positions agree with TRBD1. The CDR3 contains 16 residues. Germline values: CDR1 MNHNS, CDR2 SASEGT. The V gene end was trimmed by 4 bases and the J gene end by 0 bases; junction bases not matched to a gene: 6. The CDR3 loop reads CASSAQTGNSNQPQHF. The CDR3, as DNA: TGTGCCAGCAGTGCCCAGACAGGGAATAGCAATCAGCCCCAGCATTTT.

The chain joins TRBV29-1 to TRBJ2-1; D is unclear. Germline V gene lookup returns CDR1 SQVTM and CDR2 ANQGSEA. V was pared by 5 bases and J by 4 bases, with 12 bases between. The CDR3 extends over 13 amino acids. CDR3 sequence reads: CSVSTGPYNEQFF. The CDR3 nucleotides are TGCAGCGTTTCTACCGGGCCGTACAATGAGCAGTTCTTC.

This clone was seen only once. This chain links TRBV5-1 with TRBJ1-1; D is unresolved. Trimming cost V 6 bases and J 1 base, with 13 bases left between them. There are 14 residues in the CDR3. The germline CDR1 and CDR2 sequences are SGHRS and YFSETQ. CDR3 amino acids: CASTFQPGNTEAFF. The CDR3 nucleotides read TGCGCCAGCACCTTTCAGCCTGGGAACACTGAAGCTTTCTTT.

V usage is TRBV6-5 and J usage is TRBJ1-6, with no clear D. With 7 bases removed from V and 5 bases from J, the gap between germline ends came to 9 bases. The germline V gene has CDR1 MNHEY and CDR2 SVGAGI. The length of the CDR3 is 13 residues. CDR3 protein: CASTGNNNSPLHF. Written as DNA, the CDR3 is TGTGCCAGCACCGGGAACAATAATTCACCCCTCCACTTT.

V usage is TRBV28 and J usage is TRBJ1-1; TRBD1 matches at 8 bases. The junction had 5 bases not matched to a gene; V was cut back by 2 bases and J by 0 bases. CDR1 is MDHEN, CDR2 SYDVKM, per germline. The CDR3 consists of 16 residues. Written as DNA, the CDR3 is TGTGCCAGCAGTTTACCTTCGACAGGGGTGAACACTGAAGCTTTCTTT. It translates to CASSLPSTGVNTEAFF.

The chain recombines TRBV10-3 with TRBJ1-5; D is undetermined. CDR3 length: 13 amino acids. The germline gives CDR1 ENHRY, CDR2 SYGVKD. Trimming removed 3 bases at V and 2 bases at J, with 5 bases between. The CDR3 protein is CAISDQGNQPQHF. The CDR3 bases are TGTGCCATCAGTGACCAGGGCAATCAGCCCCAGCATTTT.

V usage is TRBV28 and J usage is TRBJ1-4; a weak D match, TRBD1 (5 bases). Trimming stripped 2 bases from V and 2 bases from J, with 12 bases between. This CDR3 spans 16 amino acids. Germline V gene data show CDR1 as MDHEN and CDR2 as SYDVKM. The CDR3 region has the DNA TGTGCCAGCAGTTTAAGTTGGGGGTATACTAATGAAAAACTGTTTTTT. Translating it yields CASSLSWGYTNEKLFF.

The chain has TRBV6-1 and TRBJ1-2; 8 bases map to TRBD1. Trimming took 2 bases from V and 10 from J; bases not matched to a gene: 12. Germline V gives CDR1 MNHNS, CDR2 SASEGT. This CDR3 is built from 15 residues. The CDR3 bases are TGTGCCAGCAGTGAAACCGGGACAGGCGACTTTTACTACACCTTC. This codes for CASSETGTGDFYYTF.

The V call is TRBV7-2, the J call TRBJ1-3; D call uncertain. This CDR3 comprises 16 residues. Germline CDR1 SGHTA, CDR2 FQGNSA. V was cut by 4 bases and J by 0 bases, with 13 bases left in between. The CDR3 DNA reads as TGTGCCAGCAGCTCCTCCCGGGCCAACTCTGGAAACACCATATATTTT. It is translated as CASSSSRANSGNTIYF. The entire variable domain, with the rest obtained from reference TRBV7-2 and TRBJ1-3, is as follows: GAGVSQSPSNKVTEKGKDVELRCDPISGHTALYWYRQSLGQGLEFLIYFQGNSAPDKSGLPSDRFSAERTGGSVSTLTIQRTQQEDSAVYLCASSSSRANSGNTIYFGEGSWLTVV.

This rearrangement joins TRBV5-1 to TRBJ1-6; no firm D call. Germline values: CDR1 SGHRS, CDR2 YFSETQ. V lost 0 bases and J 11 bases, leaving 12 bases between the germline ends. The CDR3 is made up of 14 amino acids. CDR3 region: CASSLEGAVPPLHF. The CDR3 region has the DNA TGCGCCAGCAGCTTGGAGGGCGCAGTGCCACCCCTCCACTTT. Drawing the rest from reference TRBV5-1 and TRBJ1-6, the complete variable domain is KAGVTQTPRYLIKTRGQQVTLSCSPISGHRSVSWYQQTPGQGLQFLFEYFSETQRNKGNFPGRFSGRQFSNSRSEMNVSTLELGDSALYLCASSLEGAVPPLHFGNGTRLTVT.

CDR3 sequence: CASSESRVSTDTQYF. The CDR3 DNA reads as TGCGCCAGCAGTGAGTCGAGAGTTAGCACAGATACGCAGTATTTT. The rearrangement uses TRBV10-1 and TRBJ2-3; the D is unclear. From germline, CDR1 is WNHNN and CDR2 SYGVQD (reference sequence). Trimming pared 0 bases from V and 0 bases from J, leaving 7 bases between. CDR3 length: 15 residues.

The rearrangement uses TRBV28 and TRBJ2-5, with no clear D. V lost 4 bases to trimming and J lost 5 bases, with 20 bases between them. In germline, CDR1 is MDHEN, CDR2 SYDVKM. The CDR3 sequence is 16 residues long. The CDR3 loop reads CASSSLLRDMWETQYF. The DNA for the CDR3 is TGTGCCAGCAGTTCCCTCTTGCGTGACATGTGGGAGACCCAGTACTTC.

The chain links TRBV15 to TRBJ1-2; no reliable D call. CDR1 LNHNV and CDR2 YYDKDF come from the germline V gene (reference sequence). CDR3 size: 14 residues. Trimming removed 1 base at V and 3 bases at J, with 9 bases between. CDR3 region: CATSRVGQYYGYTF. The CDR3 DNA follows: TGTGCCACCAGCAGAGTAGGGCAGTACTATGGCTACACCTTC.

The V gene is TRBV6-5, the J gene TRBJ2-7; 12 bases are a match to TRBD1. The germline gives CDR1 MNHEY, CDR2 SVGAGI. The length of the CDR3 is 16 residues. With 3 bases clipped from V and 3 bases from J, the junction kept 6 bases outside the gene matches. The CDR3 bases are TGTGCCAGCAGTTATGCCGGGACAGGGGGCGGCTACGAGCAGTACTTC. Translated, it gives CASSYAGTGGGYEQYF.

Here the CDR3 reads CASSDSRATYGYTF. CDR3 bases: TGTGCCAGCAGTGACTCGAGGGCGACCTATGGCTACACCTTC. This rearrangement joins TRBV6-4 to TRBJ1-2; no clear D gene. The germline gives CDR1 MRHNA, CDR2 SNTAGT. V gave up 0 bases and J gave up 4 bases, with 9 bases separating them. The CDR3 has 14 amino acids.

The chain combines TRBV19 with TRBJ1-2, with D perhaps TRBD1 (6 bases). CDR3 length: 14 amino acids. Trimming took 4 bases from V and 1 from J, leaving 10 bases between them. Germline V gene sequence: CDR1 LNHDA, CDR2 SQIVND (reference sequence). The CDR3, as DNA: TGTGCCAGTAGTAAACAGGGTGATAACTATGGCTACACCTTC. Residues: CASSKQGDNYGYTF.

The CDR3 sequence is CASSQRNQETQYF. CDR3 bases: TGTGCCAGTAGTCAACGGAACCAAGAGACCCAGTACTTC. The rearrangement uses TRBV19 and TRBJ2-5; D is undetermined. V lost 5 bases to trimming and J lost 0 bases, with 7 bases between them. The CDR3 consists of 13 residues. The germline V gene encodes CDR1 LNHDA and CDR2 SQIVND (reference sequence).

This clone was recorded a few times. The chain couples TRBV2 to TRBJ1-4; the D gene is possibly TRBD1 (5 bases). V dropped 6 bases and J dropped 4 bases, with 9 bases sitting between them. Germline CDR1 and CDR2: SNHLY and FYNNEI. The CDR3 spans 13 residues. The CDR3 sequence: CASRQDYNEKLFF. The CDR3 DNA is TGTGCCAGCAGACAGGACTATAATGAAAAACTGTTTTTT.